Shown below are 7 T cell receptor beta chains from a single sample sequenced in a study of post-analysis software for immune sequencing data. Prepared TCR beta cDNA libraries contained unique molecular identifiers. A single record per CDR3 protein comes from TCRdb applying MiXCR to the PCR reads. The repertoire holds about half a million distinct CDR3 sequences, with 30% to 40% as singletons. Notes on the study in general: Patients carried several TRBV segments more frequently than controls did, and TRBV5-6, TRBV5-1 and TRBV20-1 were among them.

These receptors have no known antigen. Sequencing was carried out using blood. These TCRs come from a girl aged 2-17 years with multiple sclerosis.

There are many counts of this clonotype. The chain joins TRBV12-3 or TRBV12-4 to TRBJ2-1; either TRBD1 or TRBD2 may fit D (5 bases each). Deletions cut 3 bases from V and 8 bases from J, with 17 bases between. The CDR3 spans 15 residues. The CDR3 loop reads CASSFDRGRIYEQFF. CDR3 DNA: TGTGCCAGCAGTTTCGACCGGGGCCGTATATATGAGCAGTTCTTC.

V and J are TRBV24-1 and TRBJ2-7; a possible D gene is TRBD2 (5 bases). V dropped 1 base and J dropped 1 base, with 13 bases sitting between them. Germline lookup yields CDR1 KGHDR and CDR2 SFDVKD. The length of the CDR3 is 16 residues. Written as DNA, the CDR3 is TGTGCCACCAGTGATTTTACCAGGACGGGATCCTACGAGCAGTACTTC. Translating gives CATSDFTRTGSYEQYF.

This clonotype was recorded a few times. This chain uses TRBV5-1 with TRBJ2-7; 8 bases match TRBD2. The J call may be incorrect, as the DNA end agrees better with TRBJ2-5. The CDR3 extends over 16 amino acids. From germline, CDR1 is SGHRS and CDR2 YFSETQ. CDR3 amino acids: CASSHRTGGQGETQYF. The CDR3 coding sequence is TGCGCCAGCAGCCACCGAACGGGGGGGCAAGGAGAGACCCAGTACTTC.

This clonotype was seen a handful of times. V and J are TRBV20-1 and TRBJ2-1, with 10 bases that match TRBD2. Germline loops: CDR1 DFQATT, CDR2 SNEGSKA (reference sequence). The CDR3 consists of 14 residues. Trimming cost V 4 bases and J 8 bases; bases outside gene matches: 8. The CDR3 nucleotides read TGCAGTGCTAACCAGCGGGGGGGCCTCGATGAGCAGTTCTTC. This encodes CSANQRGGLDEQFF.

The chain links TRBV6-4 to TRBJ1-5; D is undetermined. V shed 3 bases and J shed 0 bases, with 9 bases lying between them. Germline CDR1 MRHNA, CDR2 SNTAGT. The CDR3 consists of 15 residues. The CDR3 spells CASSEFGYSNQPQHF. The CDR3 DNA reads TGTGCCAGCAGTGAGTTCGGATATAGCAATCAGCCCCAGCATTTT.

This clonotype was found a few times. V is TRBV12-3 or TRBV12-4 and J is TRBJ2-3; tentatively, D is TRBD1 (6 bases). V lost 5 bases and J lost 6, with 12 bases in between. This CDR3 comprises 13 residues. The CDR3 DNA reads TGTGCCAGCAGTGGCCAGGGGTTTGATACGCAGTATTTT. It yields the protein CASSGQGFDTQYF.

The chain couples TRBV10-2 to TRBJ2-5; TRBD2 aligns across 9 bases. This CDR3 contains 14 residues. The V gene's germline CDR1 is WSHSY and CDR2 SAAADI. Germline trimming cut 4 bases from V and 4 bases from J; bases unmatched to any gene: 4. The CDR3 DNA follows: TGCGCCAGCAGTGCGGCGGGGGGGCGAGAGACCCAGTACTTC. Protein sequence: CASSAAGGRETQYF.